This entry describes one TCR beta chain. Participants were placed into cohorts based on the clinical history they reported. Original processing notes: Reference gene primer amplification gave nucleated cell count estimates. Measured with immunoSEQ multiplex PCR; TCRdb has only the in-frame clones, and not every one. V, J and clone size are those of that table, while D and trimming were read from the DNA. The sample lists about 380,000 clones, about 88% occurring once. These data come from a study of blood T cell repertoires in COVID-19. Germline V gene sequence: CDR1 MRHNA, CDR2 SNTAGT. The CDR3 sequence is 14 residues long. Trimming pared 7 bases from V and 7 bases from J, leaving 20 bases between.

This TCR was recovered from a woman in her 30s who had recovered from COVID-19. The sequencing input was PBMCs or T cells enriched from blood (not recorded which). The J gene is TRBJ2-7, the V gene TRBV6-4, with a weak D call TRBD2 (6 bases). The CDR3 spells CASISPLGGWEQYF. In DNA, the CDR3 is TGTGCCAGCATTTCCCCCTTGGGAGGATGGGAGCAGTACTTC.